This T cell receptor beta chain came from a study of technical replicates of blood from a handful of donors. Generated by immunoSEQ multiplex PCR, the TCRdb table keeps only in-frame clones and is missing some. Of roughly 64,000 clones listed, about 86% are singletons. This receptor was taken from a human donor in good health. Some clones in this sample may be carry-over from other donors' samples. The sequencing input was PBMCs.

The CDR3: CATSRPGQGRNEQYF. The CDR3 DNA is TGTGCCACCAGCAGACCGGGACAGGGCCGTAACGAGCAGTACTTC. V is TRBV15 and J is TRBJ2-7, with 9 bases aligning to TRBD1. Germline V gives CDR1 LNHNV, CDR2 YYDKDF (reference sequence). The V segment lost 2 bases and the J segment 5 bases; nucleotides outside the gene matches: 7. The CDR3 is made up of 15 amino acids.